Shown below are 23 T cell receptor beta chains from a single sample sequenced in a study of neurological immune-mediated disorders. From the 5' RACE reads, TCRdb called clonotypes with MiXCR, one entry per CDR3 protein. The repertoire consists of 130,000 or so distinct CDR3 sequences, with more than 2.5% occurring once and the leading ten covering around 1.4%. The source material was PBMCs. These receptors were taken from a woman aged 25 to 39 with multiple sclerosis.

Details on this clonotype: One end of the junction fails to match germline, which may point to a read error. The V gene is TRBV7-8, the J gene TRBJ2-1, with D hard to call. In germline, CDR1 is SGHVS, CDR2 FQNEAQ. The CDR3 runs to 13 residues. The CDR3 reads CASSPGGMNEHFF. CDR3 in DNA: TGTGCCAGCAGCCCAGGCGGTATGAATGAGCACTTCTTC. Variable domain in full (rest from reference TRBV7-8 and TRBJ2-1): GAGVSQSPRYKVAKRGQDVALRCDPISGHVSLFWYQQALGQGPEFLTYFQNEAQLDKSGLPSDRFFAERPEGSVSTLKIQRTQQEDSAVYLCASSPGGMNEHFFGPGTRLTVL.

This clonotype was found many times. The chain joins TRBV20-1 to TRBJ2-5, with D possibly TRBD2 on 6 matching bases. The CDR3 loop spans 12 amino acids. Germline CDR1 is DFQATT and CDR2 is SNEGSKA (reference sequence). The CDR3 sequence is CSAWGLQETQYF. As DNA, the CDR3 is TGCAGCGCTTGGGGACTTCAAGAGACCCAGTACTTC.

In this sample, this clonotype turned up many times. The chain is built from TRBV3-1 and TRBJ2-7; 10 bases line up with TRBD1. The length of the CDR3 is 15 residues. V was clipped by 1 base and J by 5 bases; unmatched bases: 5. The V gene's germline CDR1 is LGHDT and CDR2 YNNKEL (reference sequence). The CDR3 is CASSQVGQGGDEQYF. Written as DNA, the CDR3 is TGTGCCAGCAGCCAAGTAGGACAGGGGGGCGACGAGCAGTACTTC.

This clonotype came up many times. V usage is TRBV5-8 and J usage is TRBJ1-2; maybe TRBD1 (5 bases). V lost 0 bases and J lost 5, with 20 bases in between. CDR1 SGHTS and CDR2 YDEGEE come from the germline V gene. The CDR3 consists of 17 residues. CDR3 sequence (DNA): TGTGCCAGCAGCTTGGGGGGGATCGGCGGTCGAGGATATGGCTACACCTTC. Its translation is CASSLGGIGGRGYGYTF.

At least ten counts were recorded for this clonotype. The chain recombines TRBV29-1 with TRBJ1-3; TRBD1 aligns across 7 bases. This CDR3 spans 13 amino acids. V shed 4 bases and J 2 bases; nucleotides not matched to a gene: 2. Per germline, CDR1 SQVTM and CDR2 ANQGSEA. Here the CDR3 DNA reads TGCAGCGTTGGCCAGGGGGCTGGAAACACCATATATTTT. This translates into CSVGQGAGNTIYF. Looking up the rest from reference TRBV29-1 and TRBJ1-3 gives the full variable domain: SAVISQKPSRDICQRGTSLTIQCQVDSQVTMMFWYRQQPGQSLTLIATANQGSEATYESGFVIDKFPISRPNLTFSTLTVSNMSPEDSSIYLCSVGQGAGNTIYFGEGSWLTVV.

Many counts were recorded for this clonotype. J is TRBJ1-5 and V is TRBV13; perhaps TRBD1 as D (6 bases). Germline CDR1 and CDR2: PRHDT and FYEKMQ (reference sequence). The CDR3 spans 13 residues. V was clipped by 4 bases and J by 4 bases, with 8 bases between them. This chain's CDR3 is CASSYTGNQPQHF. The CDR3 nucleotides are TGTGCCAGCAGCTACACAGGGAATCAGCCCCAGCATTTT.

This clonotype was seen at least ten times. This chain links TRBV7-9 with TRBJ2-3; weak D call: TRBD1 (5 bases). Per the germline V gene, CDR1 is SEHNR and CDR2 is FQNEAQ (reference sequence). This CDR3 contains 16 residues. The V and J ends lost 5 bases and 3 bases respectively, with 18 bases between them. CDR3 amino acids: CASSPVQAGITDTQYF. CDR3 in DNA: TGTGCCAGCAGCCCCGTCCAGGCAGGGATAACAGATACGCAGTATTTT.

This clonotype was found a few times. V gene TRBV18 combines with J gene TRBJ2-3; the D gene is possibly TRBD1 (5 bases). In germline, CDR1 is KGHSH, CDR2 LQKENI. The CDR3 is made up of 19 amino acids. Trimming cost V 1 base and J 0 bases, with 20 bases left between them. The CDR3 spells CASSPRTPPAISSTDTQYF. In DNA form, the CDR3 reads TGTGCCAGCTCACCACGGACACCCCCAGCGATCTCTAGCACAGATACGCAGTATTTT.

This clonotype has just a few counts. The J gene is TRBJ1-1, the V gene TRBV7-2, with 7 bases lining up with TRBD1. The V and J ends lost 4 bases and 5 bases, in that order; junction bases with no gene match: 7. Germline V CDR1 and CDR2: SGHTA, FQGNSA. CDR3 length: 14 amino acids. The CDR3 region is CASSSGTQGTEAFF. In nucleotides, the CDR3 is TGTGCCAGCAGCTCCGGGACACAGGGGACTGAAGCTTTCTTT.

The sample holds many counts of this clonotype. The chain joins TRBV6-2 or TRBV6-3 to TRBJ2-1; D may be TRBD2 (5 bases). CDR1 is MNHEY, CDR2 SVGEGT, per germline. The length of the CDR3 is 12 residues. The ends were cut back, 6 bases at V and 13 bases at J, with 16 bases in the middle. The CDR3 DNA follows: TGTGCCAGCAGGGCCGGGAAAGGTCCACAGTTCTTC. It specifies CASRAGKGPQFF.

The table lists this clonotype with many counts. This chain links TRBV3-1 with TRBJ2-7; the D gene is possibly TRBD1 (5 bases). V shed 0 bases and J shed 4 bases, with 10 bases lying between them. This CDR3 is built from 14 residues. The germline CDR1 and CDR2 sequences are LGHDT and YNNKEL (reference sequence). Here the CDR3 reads CASSQEGVRYEQYF. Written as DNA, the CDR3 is TGTGCCAGCAGCCAAGAAGGGGTGAGGTACGAGCAGTACTTC.

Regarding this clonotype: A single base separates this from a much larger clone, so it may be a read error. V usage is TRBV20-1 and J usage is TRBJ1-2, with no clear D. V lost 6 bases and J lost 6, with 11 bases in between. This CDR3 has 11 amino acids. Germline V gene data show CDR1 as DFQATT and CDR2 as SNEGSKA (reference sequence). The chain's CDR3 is CSARQGNGYTF. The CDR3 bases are TGCAGTGCCAGACAAGGGAATGGCTACACCTTC.

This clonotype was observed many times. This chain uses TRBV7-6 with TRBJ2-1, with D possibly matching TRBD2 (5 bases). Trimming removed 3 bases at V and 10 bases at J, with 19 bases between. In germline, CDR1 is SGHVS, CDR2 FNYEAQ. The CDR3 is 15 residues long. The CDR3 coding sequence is TGTGCCAGCAGCTTGGTGAGGAGGTCACTTAAAGAGCAGTTCTTC. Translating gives CASSLVRRSLKEQFF.

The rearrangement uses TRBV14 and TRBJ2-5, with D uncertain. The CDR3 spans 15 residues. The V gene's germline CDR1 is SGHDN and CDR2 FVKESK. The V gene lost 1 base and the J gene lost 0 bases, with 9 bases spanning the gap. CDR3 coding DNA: TGTGCCAGCAGCCAAGTTCCTACGTACCAAGAGACCCAGTACTTC. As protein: CASSQVPTYQETQYF.

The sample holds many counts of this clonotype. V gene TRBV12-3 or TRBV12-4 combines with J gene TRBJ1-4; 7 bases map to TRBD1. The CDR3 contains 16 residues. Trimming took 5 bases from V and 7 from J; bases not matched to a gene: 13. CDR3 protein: CASSPSRDSNGEKLFF. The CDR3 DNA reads TGTGCCAGCAGTCCGTCCCGGGACAGTAATGGTGAAAAACTGTTTTTT.

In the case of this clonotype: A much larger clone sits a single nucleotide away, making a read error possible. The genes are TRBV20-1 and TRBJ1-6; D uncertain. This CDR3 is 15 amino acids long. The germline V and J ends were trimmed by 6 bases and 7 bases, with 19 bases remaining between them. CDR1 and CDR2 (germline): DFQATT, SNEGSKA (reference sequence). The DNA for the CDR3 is TGCAGTGCCAGTCACGGAGACATCGCCAATTCACCCCTCCACTTT. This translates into CSASHGDIANSPLHF.

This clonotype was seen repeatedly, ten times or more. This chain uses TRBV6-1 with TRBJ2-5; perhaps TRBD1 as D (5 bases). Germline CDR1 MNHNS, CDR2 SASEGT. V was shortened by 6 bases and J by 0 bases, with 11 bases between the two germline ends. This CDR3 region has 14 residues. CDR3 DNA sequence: TGTGCCAGCAGCCCAAGACAGAACCAAGAGACCCAGTACTTC. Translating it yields CASSPRQNQETQYF.

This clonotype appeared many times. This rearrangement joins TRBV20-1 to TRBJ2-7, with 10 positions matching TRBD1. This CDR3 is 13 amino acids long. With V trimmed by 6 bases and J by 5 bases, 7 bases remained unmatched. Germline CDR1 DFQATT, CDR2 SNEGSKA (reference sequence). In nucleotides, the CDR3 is TGCAGTGCCGGGACAGGGGTTGTCGACGAGCAGTACTTC. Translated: CSAGTGVVDEQYF.

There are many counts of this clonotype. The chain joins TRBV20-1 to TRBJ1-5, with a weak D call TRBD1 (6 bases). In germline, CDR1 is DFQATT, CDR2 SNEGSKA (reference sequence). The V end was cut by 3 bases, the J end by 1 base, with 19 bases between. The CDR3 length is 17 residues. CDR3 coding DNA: TGCAGTGCTAGTTTGAGTAAGGACAGAGGAAGCAATCAGCCCCAGCATTTT. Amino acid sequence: CSASLSKDRGSNQPQHF.

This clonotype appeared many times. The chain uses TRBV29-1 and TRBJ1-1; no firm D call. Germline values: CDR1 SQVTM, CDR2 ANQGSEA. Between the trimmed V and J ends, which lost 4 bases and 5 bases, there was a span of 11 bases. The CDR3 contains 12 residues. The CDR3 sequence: CSVAVLGTEAFF. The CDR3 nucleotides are TGCAGCGTTGCCGTCTTGGGAACTGAAGCTTTCTTT.

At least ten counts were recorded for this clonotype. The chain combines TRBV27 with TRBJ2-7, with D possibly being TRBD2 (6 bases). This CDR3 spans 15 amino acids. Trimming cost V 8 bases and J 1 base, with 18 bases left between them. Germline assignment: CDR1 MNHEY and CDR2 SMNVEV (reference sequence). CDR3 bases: TGTGCCAGCCACTCACTGCGGGATCTGTCCTACGAGCAGTACTTC. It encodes CASHSLRDLSYEQYF.

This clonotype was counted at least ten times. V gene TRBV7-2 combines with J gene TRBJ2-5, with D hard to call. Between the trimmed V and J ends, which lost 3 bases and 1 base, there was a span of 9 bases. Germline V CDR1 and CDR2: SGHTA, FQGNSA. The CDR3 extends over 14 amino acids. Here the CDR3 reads CASSFDPGQETQYF. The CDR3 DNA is TGTGCCAGCAGCTTTGACCCAGGCCAAGAGACCCAGTACTTC.

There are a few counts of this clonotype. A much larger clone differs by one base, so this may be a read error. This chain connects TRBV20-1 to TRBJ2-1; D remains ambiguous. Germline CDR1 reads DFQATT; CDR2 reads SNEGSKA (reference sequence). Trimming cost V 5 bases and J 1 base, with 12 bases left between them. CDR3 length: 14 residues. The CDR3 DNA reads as TGCAGTGCTGAACAACTATGGTCCTACAATGAGCAGTTCTTC. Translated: CSAEQLWSYNEQFF.